A single sample is the source of the 30 T cell receptor beta chains below, sequenced in a study of blood T cell repertoires in COVID-19. Measured with immunoSEQ multiplex PCR; TCRdb has only the in-frame clones, and not every one. The sample contains 250,000 or so clones, roughly four fifths of which appear only once. The sequencing sample was made of PBMCs or T cells enriched from blood (not recorded which). Source of these receptors: a man aged 60 to 69 who had recovered from COVID-19.

This chain connects TRBV9 to TRBJ2-3; no firm D call. Looked up from germline, CDR1 is SGDLS and CDR2 is YYNGEE. CDR3 length equals 13 residues. Trimming removed 0 bases at V and 5 bases at J, with 7 bases between. CDR3 loop: CASSVAARDTQYF. DNA for the CDR3: TGTGCCAGCAGCGTAGCTGCGCGAGATACGCAGTATTTT. Using reference TRBV9 and TRBJ2-3 for the parts outside the CDR3, the full variable domain is DSGVTQTPKHLITATGQRVTLRCSPRSGDLSVYWYQQSLDQGLQFLIQYYNGEERAKGNILERFSAQQFPDLHSELNLSSLELGDSALYFCASSVAARDTQYFGPGTRLTVL.

The chain employs TRBV4-3 and TRBJ1-2; D is unresolved. CDR1 LGHNA and CDR2 YSLEER come from the germline V gene. Trimming removed 0 bases from V and 4 bases from J, with 12 bases in between. The CDR3 covers 15 residues. CDR3 coding DNA: TGCGCCAGCAGCCAAGAGAAATCCGTCAGCTATGGCTACACCTTC. Amino acid sequence: CASSQEKSVSYGYTF.

This clone was seen just once. The CDR3 DNA follows: TGCGCCAGCAGCCAAGAACTAGCGGGGAAAGAGACCCAGTACTTC. Translating gives CASSQELAGKETQYF. The chain has TRBV4-3 and TRBJ2-5, with TRBD2 matching 10 bases. V shed 0 bases, J shed 3 bases, and the junction held 1 base outside the gene matches. The CDR3 has 15 amino acids. Germline CDR1 reads LGHNA; CDR2 reads YSLEER.

This chain uses TRBV30 with TRBJ2-7; no definite D call. Germline-derived CDR1 and CDR2 are GTSNPN and SVGIG (reference sequence). Trimming left V 1 base short and J 9 bases short, with 13 bases between. The CDR3 consists of 12 residues. CDR3 sequence reads: CAWSGTYEVQYF. The DNA of the CDR3 is TGTGCCTGGAGTGGAACGTACGAGGTGCAGTACTTC. Looking up the rest from reference TRBV30 and TRBJ2-7 gives the full variable domain: SQTIHQWPATLVQPVGSPLSLECTVEGTSNPNLYWYRQAAGRGLQLLFYSVGIGQISSEVPQNLSASRPQDRQFILSSKKLLLSDSGFYLCAWSGTYEVQYFGPGTRLTVT.

J is TRBJ2-1 and V is TRBV19; D not resolved. CDR1 and CDR2 from the germline V gene are LNHDA and SQIVND (reference sequence). CDR3 length: 17 amino acids. The V gene lost 7 bases and the J gene lost 0 bases, with 19 bases spanning the gap. CDR3 sequence reads: CASTTRRGDSSYNEQFF. The CDR3 nucleotides are TGTGCCAGTACTACGAGGCGAGGAGATAGCTCCTACAATGAGCAGTTCTTC.

The chain carries TRBV24-1 and TRBJ2-2; 7 nucleotides align to TRBD1. The CDR3 has 14 amino acids. V trimming: 7 bases; J trimming: 8 bases; junction bases outside the gene matches: 9. Germline V gives CDR1 KGHDR, CDR2 SFDVKD. CDR3 protein: CATRSQGDVGELFF. The CDR3, as DNA: TGTGCCACCAGGTCGCAGGGGGATGTTGGGGAGCTGTTTTTT.

The rearrangement links TRBV4-3 to TRBJ2-7; the match to TRBD2 covers 7 bases. Germline V lookup: CDR1 LGHNA, CDR2 YSLEER. The CDR3 is made up of 15 amino acids. The V segment lost 3 bases and the J segment 2 bases; nucleotides outside the gene matches: 7. The CDR3 DNA reads as TGCGCCAGCAGCCAGGGGGGGAGGGAAACCTACGAGCAGTACTTC. Translating gives CASSQGGRETYEQYF.

This rearrangement joins TRBV27 to TRBJ2-1; a weak D match, TRBD1 (5 bases). The V and J ends lost 3 bases and 0 bases respectively, with 9 bases between them. The CDR3 is 15 residues long. Per the germline V gene, CDR1 is MNHEY and CDR2 is SMNVEV (reference sequence). CDR3 nucleotide sequence: TGTGCCAGCAGTTTTAGGGGAAGCTCCTACAATGAGCAGTTCTTC. It encodes CASSFRGSSYNEQFF.

The chain employs TRBV4-1 and TRBJ1-6; possible D gene TRBD1, 5 bases. The CDR3 is made up of 17 amino acids. CDR1 and CDR2 from the germline V gene are MGHRA and YSYEKL. Trimming pared 0 bases from V and 10 bases from J, leaving 19 bases between. The CDR3 nucleotides read TGCGCCAGCAGCCAAGAAAGGACTGGGCAGGGAGGATCACCCCTCCACTTT. This codes for CASSQERTGQGGSPLHF.

This clone was observed a handful of times. The chain links TRBV3-1 (or the pseudogene TRBV3-2) to TRBJ1-1, with TRBD1 matching over 7 bases. From germline, CDR1 is LGHDT and CDR2 YNNKEL (reference sequence). Trimming removed 4 bases from V and 0 bases from J; junction bases left unmatched: 5. The CDR3 length is 15 residues. The CDR3 DNA is TGTGCCAGCAGCCGGCCGACAGGGATGAACACTGAAGCTTTCTTT. Translating gives CASSRPTGMNTEAFF.

This clone was found a few times. The chain links TRBV2 to TRBJ1-6, with TRBD1 matching 7 bases. V lost 4 bases, J lost 9 bases, and 9 bases stayed unmatched. Looked up from germline, CDR1 is SNHLY and CDR2 is FYNNEI. This CDR3 has 15 amino acids. The CDR3 sequence: CASSGPQGQSSPLHF. CDR3 nucleotides: TGTGCCAGCAGTGGCCCACAGGGGCAGTCTTCACCCCTCCACTTT.

The DNA for the CDR3 is TGTGCCAGCAGCCAGGGCTATCCCGGAAACACCATATATTTT. It codes for CASSQGYPGNTIYF. The chain links TRBV7-2 to TRBJ1-3; possibly TRBD1 for D (5 bases). V dropped 5 bases and J dropped 4 bases, with 12 bases sitting between them. The germline CDR1 and CDR2 sequences are SGHTA and FQGNSA. The CDR3 extends over 14 amino acids.

The chain is built from TRBV5-6 and TRBJ1-1; maybe TRBD1 (5 bases). With 4 bases removed from V and 11 bases from J, the gap between germline ends came to 12 bases. Looked up from germline, CDR1 is SGHDT and CDR2 is YYEEEE. The length of the CDR3 is 11 residues. This chain's CDR3 is CASSRAGRAFF. The CDR3 nucleotides read TGTGCCAGCAGCAGAGCAGGGCGGGCTTTCTTT.

The genes are TRBV6-2 or TRBV6-3 and TRBJ2-1; TRBD2 matches 9 bases. Trimming removed 0 bases from V and 5 bases from J; junction bases left unmatched: 5. The CDR3 covers 16 residues. CDR1 is MNHEY and CDR2 is SVGEGT in the germline V gene. CDR3 nucleotides: TGTGCCAGCAGTTACTCCGGGACTAGCCTTAACAATGAGCAGTTCTTC. Translated, it gives CASSYSGTSLNNEQFF.

This clone was detected ten times or more. The genes are TRBV5-5 and TRBJ2-7; TRBD1 agrees at 10 bases. This CDR3 region has 15 residues. Germline CDR1 SGHKS, CDR2 YYEKEE (reference sequence). With 3 bases clipped from V and 4 bases from J, the junction kept 7 bases outside the gene matches. This CDR3 is CASSSPGQGMYEQYF. The CDR3 DNA reads as TGTGCCAGCAGCTCTCCGGGACAGGGGATGTACGAGCAGTACTTC.

V and J are TRBV7-9 and TRBJ1-1, with D maybe TRBD1 (6 bases). This CDR3 spans 14 amino acids. Trimming removed 1 base from V and 4 bases from J, with 10 bases in between. Germline values: CDR1 SEHNR, CDR2 FQNEAQ (reference sequence). CDR3 nucleotide sequence: TGTGCCAGCAGCTTAGACAGGGACGGCACTGAAGCTTTCTTT. Its translation is CASSLDRDGTEAFF.

The genes are TRBV18 and TRBJ1-4, with 7 bases matching TRBD1. Per germline, CDR1 KGHSH and CDR2 LQKENI. Losses at the gene ends were 1 base for V and 0 bases for J; bases not matched to a gene: 2. The CDR3 consists of 16 residues. The CDR3 nucleotides read TGTGCCAGCTCACCACGGCAGGGGGCAACTAATGAAAAACTGTTTTTT. It translates to CASSPRQGATNEKLFF.

Regarding this clone: Other DNA sequences within the sample encode an identical CDR3. This rearrangement joins TRBV19 to TRBJ1-5; D unresolved. The CDR3 totals 14 residues. V was cut by 6 bases and J by 0 bases, with 9 bases left in between. Germline loops: CDR1 LNHDA, CDR2 SQIVND (reference sequence). For the CDR3, the DNA is TGTGCCAGTAGCATCACATATAGCAATCAGCCCCAGCATTTT. The encoded protein is CASSITYSNQPQHF.

V and J are TRBV3-1 (or the pseudogene TRBV3-2) and TRBJ2-5; 12 bases map to TRBD1. Germline assignment: CDR1 LGHDT and CDR2 YNNKEL (reference sequence). The junction had 7 bases not matched to a gene; V was cut back by 6 bases and J by 5 bases. This CDR3 has 15 amino acids. The CDR3 DNA sequence: TGTGCCAGCAGTATGATGGGACAGGGGGCCGAGACCCAGTACTTC. Translating it yields CASSMMGQGAETQYF.

J is TRBJ1-1 and V is TRBV6-2 or TRBV6-3; 10 bases are a match to TRBD1. The CDR3 totals 14 residues. V lost 5 bases to trimming and J lost 4 bases; unmatched junction nucleotides: 4. Germline-derived CDR1 and CDR2 are MNHEY and SVGEGT. CDR3 in DNA: TGTGCCAGCAGTCAGGGACAGGGGTTCACTGAAGCTTTCTTT. Protein: CASSQGQGFTEAFF.

This rearrangement joins TRBV19 to TRBJ1-3, with 7 bases fitting TRBD1. Germline assignment: CDR1 LNHDA and CDR2 SQIVND (reference sequence). This CDR3 has 15 residues. V gave up 5 bases and J gave up 1 base; unmatched junction bases: 5. CDR3 in amino acids: CASSDPRGSGNTIYF. The CDR3 region has the DNA TGTGCCAGTAGTGACCCCAGGGGGTCTGGAAACACCATATATTTT.

The rearrangement links TRBV5-1 to TRBJ1-1; TRBD1 might be the D (6 bases). This CDR3 has 14 residues. Germline V lookup: CDR1 SGHRS, CDR2 YFSETQ. Trimming pared 0 bases from V and 2 bases from J, leaving 8 bases between. The CDR3, as DNA: TGCGCCAGCAGCTTGGTGGGGGCCAACACTGAAGCTTTCTTT. Translating gives CASSLVGANTEAFF.

The rearrangement joins TRBV6-6 to TRBJ2-3; TRBD1 agrees at 8 bases. In germline, CDR1 is MNHNY, CDR2 SVGAGI (reference sequence). The CDR3 consists of 13 residues. J gave up 1 base and V 10 bases, and 4 bases lay outside the gene matches. CDR3 coding DNA: TGTGCCATTCAACAGGGGGGCACAGATACGCAGTATTTT. Translation gives CAIQQGGTDTQYF.

A few counts support this clone. The V and J genes are TRBV5-1 and TRBJ1-4, with TRBD1 as a possible D gene (5 bases). The CDR3 has 13 amino acids. From germline, CDR1 is SGHRS and CDR2 YFSETQ. V lost 4 bases to trimming and J lost 11 bases, with 15 bases between them. CDR3 sequence (DNA): TGCGCCAGCAGCCAAGGGCAGGGAAATAAACTGTTTTTT. Translating it yields CASSQGQGNKLFF.

V and J are TRBV9 and TRBJ1-6; a possible D gene is TRBD1 (5 bases). The germline CDR1 and CDR2 sequences are SGDLS and YYNGEE. CDR3 size: 13 residues. V was pared by 2 bases and J by 14 bases, with 14 bases between. The DNA for the CDR3 is TGTGCCAGCAGCGTTGAGGGCTGGGGGGCCCTCCACTTT. This encodes CASSVEGWGALHF.

This clone was counted a few times. This chain links TRBV5-1 with TRBJ1-4; perhaps TRBD1 as D (5 bases). Trimming took 2 bases from V and 4 from J, leaving 9 bases between them. Germline CDR1 and CDR2: SGHRS and YFSETQ. The CDR3 has 14 amino acids. As DNA, the CDR3 is TGCGCCAGCAGCTTAGACAGTCTTAATGAAAAACTGTTTTTT. It specifies CASSLDSLNEKLFF.

V and J are TRBV5-1 and TRBJ1-1; D is unresolved. CDR3 size: 14 residues. Germline V gives CDR1 SGHRS, CDR2 YFSETQ. The germline V and J ends were trimmed by 1 base and 1 base, with 8 bases remaining between them. This CDR3 is CASSLRVWNTEAFF. The CDR3, as DNA: TGCGCCAGCAGCTTGCGGGTTTGGAACACTGAAGCTTTCTTT. Full variable domain (rest looked up from reference TRBV5-1 and TRBJ1-1): KAGVTQTPRYLIKTRGQQVTLSCSPISGHRSVSWYQQTPGQGLQFLFEYFSETQRNKGNFPGRFSGRQFSNSRSEMNVSTLELGDSALYLCASSLRVWNTEAFFGQGTRLTVV.

The chain couples TRBV11-2 to TRBJ2-5, with D uncertain. CDR1 is SGHAT, CDR2 FQNNGV, per germline. This CDR3 spans 13 amino acids. Trimming took 2 bases from V and 1 from J, leaving 5 bases between them. The CDR3 DNA is TGTGCCAGCAGCTTATCCTTCCAAGAGACCCAGTACTTC. Its protein is CASSLSFQETQYF.

In DNA, the CDR3 is TGCGCCAGCAGCCAAATACCCCCGGGGACTGAGTCTATGACAGATACGCAGTATTTT. This codes for CASSQIPPGTESMTDTQYF. V and J are TRBV4-3 and TRBJ2-3; a weak D match, TRBD2 (6 bases). The V gene's germline CDR1 is LGHNA and CDR2 YSLEER. CDR3 length equals 19 residues. V lost 2 bases and J lost 3, with 24 bases in between.

This sequence joins TRBV13 and TRBJ2-6, with D hard to call. This CDR3 comprises 20 residues. The germline V gene has CDR1 PRHDT and CDR2 FYEKMQ (reference sequence). V shed 0 bases and J shed 2 bases, with 20 bases lying between them. CDR3 amino acids: CASSLGRPQEFWAGANVLTF. Written as DNA, the CDR3 is TGTGCCAGCAGCTTAGGCCGTCCTCAGGAATTTTGGGCTGGGGCCAACGTCCTGACTTTC.